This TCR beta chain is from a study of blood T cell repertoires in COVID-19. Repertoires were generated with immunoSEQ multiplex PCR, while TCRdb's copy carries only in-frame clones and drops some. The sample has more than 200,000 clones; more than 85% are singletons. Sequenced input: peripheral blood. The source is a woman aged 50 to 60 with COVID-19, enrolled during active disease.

The DNA of the CDR3 is TGCGCCAGCAGCTTGGCATCAGCGATTTACAATGAGCAGTTCTTC. It yields the protein CASSLASAIYNEQFF. The gene calls are TRBV5-1 and TRBJ2-1; D is uncertain. Looked up from germline, CDR1 is SGHRS and CDR2 is YFSETQ. V was shortened by 0 bases and J by 4 bases, with 11 bases between the two germline ends. This CDR3 contains 15 residues.